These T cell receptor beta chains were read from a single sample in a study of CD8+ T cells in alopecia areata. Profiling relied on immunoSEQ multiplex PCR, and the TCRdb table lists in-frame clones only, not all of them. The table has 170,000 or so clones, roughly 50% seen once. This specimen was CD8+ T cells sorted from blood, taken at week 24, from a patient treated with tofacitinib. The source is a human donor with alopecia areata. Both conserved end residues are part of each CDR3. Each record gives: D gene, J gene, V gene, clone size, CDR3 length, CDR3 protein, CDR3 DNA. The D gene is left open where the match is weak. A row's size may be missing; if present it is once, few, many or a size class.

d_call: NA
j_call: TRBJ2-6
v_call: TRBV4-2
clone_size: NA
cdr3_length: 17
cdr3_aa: CASSPARESAGANVLTF
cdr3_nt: TGTGCCAGCAGCCCTGCACGGGAGAGTGCTGGGGCCAACGTCCTGACTTTC

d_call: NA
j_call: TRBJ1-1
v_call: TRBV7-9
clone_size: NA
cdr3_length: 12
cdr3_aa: CASRGAGVEAFF
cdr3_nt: TGTGCCAGCAGGGGAGCAGGCGTAGAAGCTTTCTTT

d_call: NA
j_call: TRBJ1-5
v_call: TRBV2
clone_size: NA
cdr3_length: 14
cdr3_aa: CASSVRGNNQPQHF
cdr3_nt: TGTGCCAGCAGTGTCAGGGGTAACAATCAGCCCCAGCATTTT

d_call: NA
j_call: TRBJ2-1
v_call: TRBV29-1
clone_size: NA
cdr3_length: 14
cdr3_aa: CSAHQGIGYNEQFF
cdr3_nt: TGCAGCGCCCACCAGGGTATTGGGTACAATGAGCAGTTCTTC

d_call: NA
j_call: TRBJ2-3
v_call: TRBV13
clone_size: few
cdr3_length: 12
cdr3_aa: CASSDVGDTQYF
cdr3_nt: TGTGCCAGCAGCGACGTTGGAGATACGCAGTATTTT

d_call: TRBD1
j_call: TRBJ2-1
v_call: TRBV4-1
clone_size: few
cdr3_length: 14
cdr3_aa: CASSPGTGSDEQFF
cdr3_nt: TGCGCCAGCAGCCCGGGGACAGGGTCGGATGAGCAGTTCTTC

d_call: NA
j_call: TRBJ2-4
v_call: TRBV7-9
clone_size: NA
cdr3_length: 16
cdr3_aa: CASTGSPGAVKNIQYF
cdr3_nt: TGTGCCAGCACGGGCTCCCCAGGTGCCGTCAAAAACATTCAGTACTTC

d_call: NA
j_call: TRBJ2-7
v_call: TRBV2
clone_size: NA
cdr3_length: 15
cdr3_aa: CASKPPGGSLYEQYF
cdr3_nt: TGTGCCAGCAAGCCCCCTGGCGGATCCCTTTACGAGCAGTACTTC

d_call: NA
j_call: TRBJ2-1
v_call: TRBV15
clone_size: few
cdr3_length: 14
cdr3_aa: CATSRDLGGGEQFF
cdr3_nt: TGTGCCACCAGCAGAGATTTGGGTGGGGGTGAGCAGTTCTTC

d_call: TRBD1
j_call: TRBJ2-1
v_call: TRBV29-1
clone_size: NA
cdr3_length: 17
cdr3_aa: CSSLGQASPSSYNEQFF
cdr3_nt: TGCAGCTCCTTGGGACAGGCCTCCCCGAGCTCCTACAATGAGCAGTTCTTC

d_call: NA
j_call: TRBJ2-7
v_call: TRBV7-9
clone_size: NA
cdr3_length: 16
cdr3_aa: CASSSYGGSDSYEQYF
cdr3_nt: TGTGCCAGCAGCTCATATGGCGGGTCGGATTCCTACGAGCAGTACTTC

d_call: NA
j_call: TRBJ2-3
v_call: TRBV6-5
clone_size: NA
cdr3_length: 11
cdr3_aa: CASRSTDTQYF
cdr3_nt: TGTGCCAGCAGAAGCACAGATACGCAGTATTTT

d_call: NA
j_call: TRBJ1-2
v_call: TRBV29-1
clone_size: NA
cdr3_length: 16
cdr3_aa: CSVEASRQEANYGYTF
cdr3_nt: TGCAGCGTTGAAGCCTCTAGACAGGAGGCGAACTATGGCTACACCTTC

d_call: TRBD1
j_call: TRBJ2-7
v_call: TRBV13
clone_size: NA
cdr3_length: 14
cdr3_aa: CASSTGTETYEQYF
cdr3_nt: TGTGCCAGCAGCACCGGGACAGAGACCTACGAGCAGTACTTC

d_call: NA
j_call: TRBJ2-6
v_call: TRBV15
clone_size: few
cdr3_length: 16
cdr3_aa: CATSRDSESGANVLTF
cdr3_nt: TGTGCCACCAGCAGAGACAGCGAATCCGGGGCCAACGTCCTGACTTTC

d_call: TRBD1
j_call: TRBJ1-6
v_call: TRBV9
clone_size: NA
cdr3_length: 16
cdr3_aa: CASSEKGQGALSPLHF
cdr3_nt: TGTGCCAGCAGCGAAAAGGGACAGGGAGCTCTTTCACCCCTCCACTTT

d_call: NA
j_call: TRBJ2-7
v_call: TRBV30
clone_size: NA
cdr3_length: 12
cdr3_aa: CAWTGGTYEQYF
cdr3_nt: TGTGCCTGGACAGGGGGGACCTACGAGCAGTACTTC

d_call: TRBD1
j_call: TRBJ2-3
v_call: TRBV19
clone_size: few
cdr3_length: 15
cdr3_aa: CASSTGQGRTDTQYF
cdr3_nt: TGTGCCAGTAGTACTGGACAGGGGCGCACAGATACGCAGTATTTT

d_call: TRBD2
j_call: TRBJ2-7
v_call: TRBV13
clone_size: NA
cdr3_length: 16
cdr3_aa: CASSSRLIAGTFEQYF
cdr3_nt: TGTGCCAGCAGCTCGAGATTAATAGCGGGGACTTTCGAGCAGTACTTC

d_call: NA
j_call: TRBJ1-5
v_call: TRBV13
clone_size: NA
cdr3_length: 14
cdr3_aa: CASSLGAGNQPQHF
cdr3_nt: TGTGCCAGCAGCCTCGGGGCCGGCAATCAGCCCCAGCATTTT

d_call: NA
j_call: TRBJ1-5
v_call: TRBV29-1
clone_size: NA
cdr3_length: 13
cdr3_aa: CSVGAGVDQPQHF
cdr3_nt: TGCAGCGTTGGGGCAGGGGTGGATCAGCCCCAGCATTTT

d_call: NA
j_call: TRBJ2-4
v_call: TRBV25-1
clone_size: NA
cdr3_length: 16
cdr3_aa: CASSALPAQGGNIQYF
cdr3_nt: TGTGCCAGCAGTGCCCTCCCCGCCCAGGGGGGAAACATTCAGTACTTC

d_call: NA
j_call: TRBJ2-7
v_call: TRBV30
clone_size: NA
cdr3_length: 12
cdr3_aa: CAWSVSSYEQYF
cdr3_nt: TGTGCCTGGAGTGTGAGTTCCTACGAGCAGTACTTC

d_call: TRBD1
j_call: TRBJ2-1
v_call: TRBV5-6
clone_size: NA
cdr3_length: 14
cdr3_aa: CASSTRDRYNEQFF
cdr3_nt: TGTGCCAGCAGCACACGGGACAGATACAATGAGCAGTTCTTC

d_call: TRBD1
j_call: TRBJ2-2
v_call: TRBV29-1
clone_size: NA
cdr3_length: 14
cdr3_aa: CSVVGTENTGELFF
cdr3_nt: TGCAGCGTCGTTGGGACAGAAAACACCGGGGAGCTGTTTTTT

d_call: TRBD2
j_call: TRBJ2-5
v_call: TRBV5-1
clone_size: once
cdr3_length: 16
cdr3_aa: CASSASGGPYDETQYF
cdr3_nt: TGCGCCAGCTCGGCTAGCGGGGGTCCCTACGACGAGACCCAGTACTTC

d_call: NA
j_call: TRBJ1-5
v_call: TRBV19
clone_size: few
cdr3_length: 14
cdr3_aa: CASSPRLNSQPQHF
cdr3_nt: TGTGCCAGTAGTCCGAGGTTAAACTCTCAGCCCCAGCATTTT

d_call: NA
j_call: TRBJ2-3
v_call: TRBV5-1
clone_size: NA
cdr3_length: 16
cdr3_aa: CASSLASSPPTDTQYF
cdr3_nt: TGCGCCAGCAGCTTGGCCAGTTCTCCCCCCACAGATACGCAGTATTTT

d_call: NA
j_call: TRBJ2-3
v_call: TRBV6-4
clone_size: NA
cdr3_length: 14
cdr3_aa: CASSPTSITDTQYF
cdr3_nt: TGTGCCAGCAGTCCTACTAGTATCACAGATACGCAGTATTTT

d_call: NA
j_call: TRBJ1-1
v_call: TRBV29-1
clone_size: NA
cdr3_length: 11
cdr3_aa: CSVEDRGEAFF
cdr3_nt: TGCAGCGTTGAAGATCGGGGTGAAGCTTTCTTT

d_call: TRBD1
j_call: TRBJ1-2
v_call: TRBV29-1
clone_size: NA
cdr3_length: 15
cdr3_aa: CSVEGDNQGDYGYTF
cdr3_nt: TGCAGCGTTGAAGGAGACAACCAGGGGGACTATGGCTACACCTTC

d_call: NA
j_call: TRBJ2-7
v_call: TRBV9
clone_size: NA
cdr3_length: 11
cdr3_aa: CASKGDGEQYF
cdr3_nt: TGTGCCAGCAAGGGGGACGGCGAGCAGTACTTC

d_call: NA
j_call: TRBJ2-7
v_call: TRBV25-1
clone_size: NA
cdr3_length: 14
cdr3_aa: CASSEWEASYEQYF
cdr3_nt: TGTGCCAGCAGTGAATGGGAGGCAAGCTACGAGCAGTACTTC

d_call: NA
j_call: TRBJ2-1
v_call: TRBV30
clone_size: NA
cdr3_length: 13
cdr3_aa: CAWSVASYNEQFF
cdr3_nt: TGTGCCTGGAGTGTAGCCTCCTACAATGAGCAGTTCTTC

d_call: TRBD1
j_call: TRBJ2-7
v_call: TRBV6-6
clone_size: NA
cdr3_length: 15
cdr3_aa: CASAPIGQGTYEQYF
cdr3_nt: TGTGCCAGCGCCCCAATAGGACAGGGAACCTACGAGCAGTACTTC

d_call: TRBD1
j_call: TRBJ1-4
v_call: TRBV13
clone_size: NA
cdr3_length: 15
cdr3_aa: CASSLGGTVREKLFF
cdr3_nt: TGTGCCAGCAGCTTAGGCGGGACAGTTAGAGAAAAACTGTTTTTT

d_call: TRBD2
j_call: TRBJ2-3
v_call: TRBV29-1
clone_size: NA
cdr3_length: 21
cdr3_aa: CSALLFLPGLAGETYTDTQYF
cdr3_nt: TGCAGTGCGTTACTTTTTCTGCCTGGACTAGCGGGGGAAACGTACACAGATACGCAGTATTTT